Following are 15 T cell receptor beta chains from one sample sequenced in a study of PD-1 blockade in classical Hodgkin lymphoma. The table came from immunoSEQ multiplex PCR; TCRdb's copy has only in-frame clones and leaves some out. This sample has around 35,000 clones, with 72% found just once. Time point given: cycle 4 day 1 (C4D1), after less than seven weeks of nivolumab. Each patient's relapse followed autologous stem cell transplantation, and brentuximab vedotin exposure varied. The starting material was peripheral blood mononuclear cells (PBMCs), obtained before the fourth cycle of nivolumab. The source is a human donor with classical Hodgkin lymphoma.

V usage is TRBV9 and J usage is TRBJ2-3, with D possibly matching TRBD2 (5 bases). This CDR3 contains 17 residues. Germline CDR1 SGDLS, CDR2 YYNGEE. Between the trimmed V and J ends, which lost 0 bases and 0 bases, there was a span of 14 bases. The CDR3 is CASSVVPAAISTDTQYF. The CDR3 region has the DNA TGTGCCAGCAGCGTAGTCCCAGCGGCGATTAGCACAGATACGCAGTATTTT.

This sequence joins TRBV7-3 and TRBJ2-7; D gene ambiguous. Trimming pared 1 base from V and 7 bases from J, leaving 14 bases between. Germline lookup yields CDR1 SGHTA and CDR2 FQGTGA. The CDR3 extends over 14 amino acids. In DNA form, the CDR3 reads TGTGCCAGCAGCTTAAGTCAGAGGCCCTGGGAGCAGTACTTC. Its translation: CASSLSQRPWEQYF. Looking up the rest from reference TRBV7-3 and TRBJ2-7 gives the full variable domain: GAGVSQTPSNKVTEKGKYVELRCDPISGHTALYWYRQSLGQGPEFLIYFQGTGAADDSGLPNDRFFAVRPEGSVSTLKIQRTERGDSAVYLCASSLSQRPWEQYFGPGTRLTVT.

The J gene is TRBJ1-1, the V gene TRBV9; D is ambiguous. This CDR3 has 17 residues. Germline CDR1 SGDLS, CDR2 YYNGEE. With 2 bases removed from V and 2 bases from J, the gap between germline ends came to 19 bases. The CDR3 sequence: CASSVEAPESHNTEAFF. DNA of the CDR3: TGTGCCAGCAGCGTGGAAGCTCCAGAATCACACAACACTGAAGCTTTCTTT.

This clone was seen only a few times. This chain links TRBV10-3 with TRBJ2-7; no clear D. Germline V CDR1 and CDR2: ENHRY, SYGVKD. The CDR3 covers 14 residues. The V and J ends lost 6 bases and 0 bases respectively, with 12 bases between them. The CDR3 loop is CAIRLYESSYEQYF. The CDR3 DNA is TGTGCCATCAGGCTCTATGAGAGCTCCTACGAGCAGTACTTC.

The V call is TRBV5-4, the J call TRBJ2-1; 7 bases agree with TRBD1. Germline V lookup: CDR1 SGHNT, CDR2 YYREEE (reference sequence). The V segment lost 2 bases and the J segment 3 bases; nucleotides outside the gene matches: 14. The CDR3 is 18 residues long. DNA for the CDR3: TGTGCCAGCAGCTTAGACCCCTCGGGACAGCTAAACTACAATGAGCAGTTCTTC. Translation gives CASSLDPSGQLNYNEQFF.

V gene TRBV4-2 combines with J gene TRBJ1-5; D is uncertain. Germline CDR1 is LGHNA and CDR2 is YNFKEQ. This CDR3 has 15 amino acids. Trimming pared 1 base from V and 5 bases from J, leaving 12 bases between. In DNA form, the CDR3 reads TGTGCCAGCAGCCAAGTACAACAGCCTCATCAGCCCCAGCATTTT. It encodes CASSQVQQPHQPQHF.

J is TRBJ2-7 and V is TRBV9, with D possibly being TRBD2 (6 bases). The CDR3 is made up of 16 amino acids. Per the germline V gene, CDR1 is SGDLS and CDR2 is YYNGEE. V was trimmed by 0 bases and J by 3 bases, leaving 16 bases between them. The CDR3: CASSVGGDLVHYEQYF. The CDR3 DNA is TGTGCCAGCAGCGTAGGGGGGGACCTGGTACACTACGAGCAGTACTTC.

CDR3 protein: CASSLVWSSERGTGELFF. The CDR3 DNA is TGTGCCAGCAGCTTAGTATGGTCTAGCGAGAGGGGGACCGGGGAGCTGTTTTTT. The rearrangement links TRBV7-9 to TRBJ2-2; the D call may be TRBD1 or TRBD2 (6 bases each). V dropped 1 base and J dropped 5 bases, with 20 bases sitting between them. The CDR3 contains 18 residues. Germline lookup yields CDR1 SEHNR and CDR2 FQNEAQ (reference sequence).

V and J are TRBV6-6 and TRBJ2-7, with 8 bases lining up with TRBD1. The V gene end was trimmed by 7 bases and the J gene end by 3 bases; junction bases not matched to a gene: 2. The CDR3 is 12 residues long. Germline CDR1 and CDR2: MNHNY and SVGAGI (reference sequence). The DNA of the CDR3 is TGTGCCAGCATCGGGACAGGCTACGAGCAGTACTTC. This sequence encodes CASIGTGYEQYF.

This clone has just one count. The rearrangement links TRBV5-4 to TRBJ2-7; tentative D call: TRBD1 (5 bases). This CDR3 has 15 residues. Germline CDR1 and CDR2: SGHNT and YYREEE (reference sequence). The germline V and J ends were trimmed by 0 bases and 3 bases, with 13 bases remaining between them. This CDR3 is CASSLERDSYYEQYF. The CDR3 DNA sequence: TGTGCCAGCAGCTTGGAGCGAGACAGTTACTACGAGCAGTACTTC. The complete variable domain, with remaining parts taken from reference TRBV5-4 and TRBJ2-7, reads ETGVTQSPTHLIKTRGQQVTLRCSSQSGHNTVSWYQQALGQGPQFIFQYYREEENGRGNFPPRFSGLQFPNYSSELNVNALELDDSALYLCASSLERDSYYEQYFGPGTRLTVT.

The CDR3 here is CASSTGLHGTQETQYF. CDR3 coding DNA: TGTGCCAGCAGCACAGGATTACATGGAACGCAAGAGACCCAGTACTTC. This rearrangement joins TRBV5-4 to TRBJ2-5, with D possibly being TRBD1 (5 bases). Germline assignment: CDR1 SGHNT and CDR2 YYREEE (reference sequence). CDR3 length equals 16 residues. Trimming cost V 4 bases and J 2 bases, with 18 bases left between them.

The chain carries TRBV9 and TRBJ2-7; TRBD2 agrees at 9 bases. The CDR3 spans 15 residues. Germline CDR1 is SGDLS and CDR2 is YYNGEE. Losses at the gene ends were 0 bases for V and 1 base for J; bases not matched to a gene: 2. CDR3 nucleotide sequence: TGTGCCAGCAGCGTAGCTAGCGGGGTATCCTACGAGCAGTACTTC. Its translation is CASSVASGVSYEQYF.

This clone is labeled medium-sized. This rearrangement joins TRBV30 to TRBJ1-5; D remains unclear. The CDR3 covers 13 residues. Trimming pared 3 bases from V and 0 bases from J, leaving 6 bases between. Germline-derived CDR1 and CDR2 are GTSNPN and SVGIG (reference sequence). The CDR3 spells CAWRGGSNQPQHF. Written as DNA, the CDR3 is TGTGCCTGGAGGGGCGGTAGCAATCAGCCCCAGCATTTT.

This clone was detected only a few times. The J gene is TRBJ2-7, the V gene TRBV7-8, with TRBD1 matching over 12 bases. The CDR3 consists of 15 residues. CDR1 and CDR2 from the germline V gene are SGHVS and FQNEAQ. V lost 5 bases, J lost 5 bases, and 7 bases stayed unmatched. The CDR3 region has the DNA TGTGCCAGCAGCCCCCCGGGGACAGGGGGCCACGAGCAGTACTTC. Its translation: CASSPPGTGGHEQYF.

This rearrangement joins TRBV27 to TRBJ1-4, with 9 bases identical to TRBD1. This CDR3 is built from 15 residues. From germline, CDR1 is MNHEY and CDR2 SMNVEV (reference sequence). V lost 5 bases, J lost 4 bases, and 5 bases stayed unmatched. CDR3 in DNA: TGTGCCAGCAGTCCCGGACAGGGGAATAATGAAAAACTGTTTTTT. It codes for CASSPGQGNNEKLFF.